This TCR beta chain was obtained from a study of T cells after posttransplantation cyclophosphamide (dated by TCRdb to the mid-2010s). For the wider study: The study tracked T cell repertoire reconstitution by TRB sequencing after myeloablative bone marrow transplantation using posttransplantation cyclophosphamide as GVHD prophylaxis. Antigen receptor sequencing was done on samples from around 32 PTCy-treated patients and from some 15 related bone marrow donors of those patients. Blood from all 35 or so PTCy patients with 1-year posttransplant specimens was subjected to TRB sequencing. TRB sequencing was also done on up to about 3 additional blood samples from 2 to 5.2 years after transplant in 3 patients, and on pretransplant blood from a handful of patients. TRA and TRB clonality were tightly correlated in several samples, so subsequent TCR analyses focused on TRB only. Public TRB sequences were queried against a database of over 3,600 sequences associated with responses to pathogens, tumor antigens, self-antigens and alloantigens.

What the authors observed across the whole study: The TRB repertoires of T cells infiltrating skin or the GI tract showed only limited overlap with the TRB repertoires found in blood. Across the 45 patients, TRB clonality was highly associated with recipient CMV seropositivity and CMV reactivation, and diversity with PTCy was similar to that in the CNI/methotrexate controls. Donor-recipient similarity was low at 1-2 months but increased during the first year, and donor CD8+ memory clones often dominated later blood repertoires.

The treatment or condition tag for this specimen amounts to: high-dose cyclophosphamide on days +3 and +4 as single-agent GVHD prophylaxis. Patients in the PTCy group got busulfan and fludarabine conditioning, a marrow graft from a related or unrelated donor, and cyclophosphamide on days +3 and +4. PTCy-treated patients came from a prospective multi-institutional clinical trial. Peripheral blood and bone marrow mononuclear cells were isolated by Ficoll-Hypaque density centrifugation and were cryopreserved. Reading the germline V gene gives CDR1 SGHNT and CDR2 YENEEA. The germline V and J ends show losses of 1 base and 5 bases respectively, and no gene match explains 11 bases of the junction. The CDR3 numbers 19 residues from cysteine through phenylalanine. The only DNA kept is the CDR3, 57 bases in frame from the first base. This clone is considered medium-sized (0.01 to 0.1%). The clone's antigen remains unknown. Per-base quality was not reported, and no clone a single base away is much larger than it.

Genomic DNA was the input for TRB sequencing, which was run either with the immunoSEQ assay at survey resolution or with the hsTCRB kit. The published analysis was carried out like this. The immunoSEQ software was used for initial read processing, and the LymphoSeq R package was used for repertoire analyses. Clonality was computed as 1 minus normalized Shannon entropy; Gini coefficient was also calculated for each TRB dataset. Phenotypes of unsorted samples were inferred by mapping TRB sequences from sorted subsets of the recipient or donor onto the same recipient's unsorted samples. TCRdb provides this immuneACCESS table in a form limited to in-frame rearrangements. Some clones are lacking; in checked studies, under half of them reflect an unresolved V gene, and why the rest are absent is not known. The V and J calls and clone size come from that table; D and trimming were worked out from the DNA. Present in this sample are approximately 7,000 clones, 81% of which were seen just once. The ten largest clones capture 20% to 25% of the sample.

The TCR sequence derives from a female patient in her 50s who received an allogeneic stem cell transplant from a related donor, was CMV-positive, and had no GVHD. The graft donor may be the source of some T cells after a transplant. The rearrangement joined TRBV11-3 to TRBJ2-3, and TRBD2 matches 14 of the central bases. The sequencing used PBMCs, collected after allogeneic stem cell transplant with posttransplant cyclophosphamide. The CDR3 region: CASSLGGPGLAGERDTQYF. The DNA sequence is as follows: TGTGCCAGCAGCTTAGGGGGTCCGGGACTAGCGGGAGAGAGAGATACGCAGTATTTT.